This T cell receptor (beta chain) was identified in a study of siplizumab effects on memory and regulatory T cells. Study findings and constraints: Siplizumab conditions gave an average of approximately 70% Treg-derived mappable alloreactive CD4+ clones, versus around 30% for controls. Memory cells seemed less diverse than naive T cells, which seemed major alloresponse contributors.

J gave up 6 bases and V 3 bases, and 9 bases lay outside the gene matches. The CDR3 extends over 16 amino acids. Germline CDR1 and CDR2: SGHDN and FVKESK. Note on this clone: What it recognizes is unknown.

Sequencing was performed with immunoSEQ multiplex PCR; in TCRdb, only in-frame clones are kept and a portion is missing. Of about 100,000 clones in the sample, 85% to 95% were seen once. The TCR sequence derives from a human donor in good health. Source material: Tregs sorted from blood. V usage is TRBV14 and J usage is TRBJ2-7; 12 bases map to TRBD1. This CDR3 reads CASSHRWDRGQSEQYF. The CDR3 coding sequence is TGTGCCAGCAGCCATCGTTGGGACAGGGGGCAGTCCGAGCAGTACTTC.